This T cell receptor beta chain came from a study of OX40 agonist ivuxolimab in advanced cancers. About the research overall: Patients enrolled in dose escalation were diagnosed with hepatocellular carcinoma, melanoma, renal cell or head and neck cancer. A male proportion of 82.7% was recorded, with mean age roughly 62 years and range roughly 23 to 90. Treatment received earlier with anti-PD-1, anti-PD-L1 or anti-CTLA-4 agents was allowed, and roughly 40% had some.

Baseline was the first blood sampling point, followed by cycle 4 day 1 and cycle 7 day 1. The repertoire was sequenced with immunoSEQ multiplex PCR; TCRdb's copy has only in-frame clones and lacks some. The sample includes fewer than 45,000 clones, over 80% of them seen just once. This clone was observed a single time. Here the sequenced sample was CD4+ or CD8+ T cells sorted from blood, taken in a trial of the OX40 agonist ivuxolimab. The TCR sequence derives from an adult with an advanced solid tumor such as melanoma, head and neck, liver or kidney cancer.

The CDR3 protein is CASSAVAGGFYNEQFF. DNA for the CDR3: TGTGCCAGCAGCGCCGTGGCGGGGGGGTTCTACAATGAGCAGTTCTTC. This chain joins TRBV9 and TRBJ2-1; TRBD2 matches 9 bases. The germline V gene has CDR1 SGDLS and CDR2 YYNGEE. This CDR3 region has 16 residues. J was trimmed by 3 bases and V by 3 bases; bases with no gene match: 7.